This T cell receptor (beta chain) originates from a study of T cells in localized non-small cell lung cancer. Regarding the study as a whole: Appearances in adjacent lung were noted for a median 57 of the top 100 tumor clones. Longer overall survival associated with higher blood T cell density; shorter survival with higher adjacent-lung clonality.

Germline-derived CDR1 and CDR2 are SGDLS and YYNGEE. CDR3 length equals 14 residues. After removal of 3 bases from V and 3 bases from J, the junction contained 5 bases not matched to a gene. TCRdb's copy holds only in-frame clones and misses some; the assay was immunoSEQ multiplex PCR. The data show a few thousand clones, around 25% seen once. Concerning this clone: The antigen is undetermined.

The sequence was obtained from a male donor aged 60 or over with stage I lung adenocarcinoma. Here the sequenced sample was lung tumor tissue, taken before any cancer treatment. V and J are TRBV9 and TRBJ1-2; the match to TRBD1 covers 7 bases. The CDR3 reads CASSARDRDYGYTF. CDR3 DNA: TGTGCCAGCAGCGCCCGGGACAGAGACTATGGCTACACCTTC.